This TCR beta chain came from a study of T cell changes during pregnancy in multiple sclerosis. Per the germline V gene, CDR1 is SGDLS and CDR2 is YYNGEE. The junction had 4 bases not matched to a gene; V was cut back by 4 bases and J by 4 bases. The CDR3 sequence is 15 residues long. The assay was immunoSEQ multiplex PCR, and TCRdb's table has in-frame clones only and misses some. The sample records about 44,000 clones, more than 75% being singletons. The sequence was obtained from a female donor in good health, enrolled as a control in a pregnancy study. The material was CD8+ T cells from peripheral blood mononuclear cells, obtained after pregnancy. The chain employs TRBV9 and TRBJ2-6, with 8 positions matching TRBD1. CDR3 bases: TGTGCCAGCAGCACGACAGGGGCCGGGGCCAACGTCCTGACTTTC. Encoded protein: CASSTTGAGANVLTF.